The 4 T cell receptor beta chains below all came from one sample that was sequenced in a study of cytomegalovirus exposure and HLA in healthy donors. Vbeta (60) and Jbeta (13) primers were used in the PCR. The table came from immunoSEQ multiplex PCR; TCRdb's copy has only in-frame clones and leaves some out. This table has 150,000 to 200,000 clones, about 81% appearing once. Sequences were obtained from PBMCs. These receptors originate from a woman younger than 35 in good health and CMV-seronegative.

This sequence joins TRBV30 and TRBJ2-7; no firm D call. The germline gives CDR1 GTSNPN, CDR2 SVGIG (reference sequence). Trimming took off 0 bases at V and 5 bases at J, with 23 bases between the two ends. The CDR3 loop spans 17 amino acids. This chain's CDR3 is CAWSVLKSSTNPHEQYF. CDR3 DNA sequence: TGTGCCTGGAGTGTACTAAAGAGTTCCACCAACCCCCACGAGCAGTACTTC.

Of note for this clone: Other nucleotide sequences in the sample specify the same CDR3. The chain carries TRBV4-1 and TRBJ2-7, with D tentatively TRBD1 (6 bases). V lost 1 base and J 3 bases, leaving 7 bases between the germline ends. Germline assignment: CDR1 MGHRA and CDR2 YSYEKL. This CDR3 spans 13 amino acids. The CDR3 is CASSQGGGYEQYF. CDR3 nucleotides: TGCGCCAGCAGCCAAGGAGGGGGCTACGAGCAGTACTTC.

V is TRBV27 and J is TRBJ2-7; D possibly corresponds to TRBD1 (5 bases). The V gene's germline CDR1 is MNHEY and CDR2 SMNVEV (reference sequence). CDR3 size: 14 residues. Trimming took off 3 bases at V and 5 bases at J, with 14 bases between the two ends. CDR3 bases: TGTGCCAGCAGTTTCAGGCAGGGTGTCCACGAGCAGTACTTC. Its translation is CASSFRQGVHEQYF.

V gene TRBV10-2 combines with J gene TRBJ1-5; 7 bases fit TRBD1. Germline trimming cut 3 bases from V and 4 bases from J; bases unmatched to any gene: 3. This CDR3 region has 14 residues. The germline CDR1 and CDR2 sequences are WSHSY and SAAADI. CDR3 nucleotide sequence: TGCGCCAGCAGTGAATCGACAGGGAATCAGCCCCAGCATTTT. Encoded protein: CASSESTGNQPQHF.